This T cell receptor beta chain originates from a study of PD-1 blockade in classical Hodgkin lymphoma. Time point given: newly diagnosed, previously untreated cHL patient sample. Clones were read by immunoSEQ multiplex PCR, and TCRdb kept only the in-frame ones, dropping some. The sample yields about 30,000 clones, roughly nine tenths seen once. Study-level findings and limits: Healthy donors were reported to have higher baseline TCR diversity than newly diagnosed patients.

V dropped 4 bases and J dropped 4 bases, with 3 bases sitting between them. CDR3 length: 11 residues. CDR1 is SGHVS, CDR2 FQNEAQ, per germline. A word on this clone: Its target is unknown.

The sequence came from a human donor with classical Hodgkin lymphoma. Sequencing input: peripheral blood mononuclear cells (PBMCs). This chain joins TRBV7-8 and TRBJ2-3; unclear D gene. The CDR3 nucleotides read TGTGCCAGCAGCTGGGCAGATACGCAGTATTTT. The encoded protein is CASSWADTQYF.